This T cell receptor beta chain was identified during a study of T-cell reconstitution after alpha-beta-depleted transplantation in children. Germline lookup yields CDR1 KGHSH and CDR2 LQKENI. Trimming cost V 4 bases and J 7 bases; bases outside gene matches: 4. This CDR3 has 12 amino acids. This clonotype was seen ten or more times. Unique molecular identifiers were used to barcode this TCRbeta library. Each CDR3 protein is one row after TCRdb ran MiXCR on the PCR reads. The sample lists 350,000 to 450,000 distinct CDR3 sequences; roughly 13% were seen once. The clonotype was recovered from a human donor who donated a stem cell graft to a child with Fanconi anemia. The chain joins TRBV18 to TRBJ2-7; TRBD1 agrees at 7 bases. The sample consisted of PBMCs, taken from the stem cell graft. This CDR3 is CASSQGAEEQYF. In nucleotides, the CDR3 is TGTGCCAGCTCACAGGGGGCTGAGGAGCAGTACTTC.